This TCR beta chain was identified during a study of monozygotic twins with inflammatory bowel disease. Notes on the study in general: IBD patients shared fewer clonotypes with others than healthy twins, especially with disease activity. Inverse Simpson values showed less TCRbeta diversity in IBD patients than in their healthy co-twins.

This CDR3 spans 14 amino acids. Germline-derived CDR1 and CDR2 are MNHEY and SMNVEV (reference sequence). To note about this clonotype: Its antigen is undetermined.

Template switching added UMIs carrying a 6-nucleotide sample barcode. TCRdb re-called the 5' RACE reads and gives one entry per CDR3 protein, without DNA. This table lists 300,000 to 350,000 distinct CDR3 sequences. Donors gave under 3 ml of blood apiece. This sequence was found in a human donor with ulcerative colitis or Crohn's disease, or a healthy co-twin of an affected twin (not recorded which). Sequenced material: blood. V usage is TRBV27 and J usage is TRBJ1-1; the TCRdb D gene call, TRBD1, has no DNA to confirm it. CDR3 protein: CASSSPDRGRQAFF.